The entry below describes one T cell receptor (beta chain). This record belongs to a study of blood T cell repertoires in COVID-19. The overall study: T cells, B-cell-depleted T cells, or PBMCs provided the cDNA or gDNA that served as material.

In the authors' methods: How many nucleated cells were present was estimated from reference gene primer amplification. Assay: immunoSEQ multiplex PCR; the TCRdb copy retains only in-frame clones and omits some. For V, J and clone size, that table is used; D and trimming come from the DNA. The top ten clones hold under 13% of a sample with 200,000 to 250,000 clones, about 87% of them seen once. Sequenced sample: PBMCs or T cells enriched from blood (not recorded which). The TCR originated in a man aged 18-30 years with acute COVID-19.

The CDR3 DNA is TGTGCCAGCAGTGAACGACAGGGATCTTCTTCCGAGCAGTACTTC. This sequence encodes CASSERQGSSSEQYF. This rearrangement joins TRBV6-1 to TRBJ2-7, with 7 bases fitting TRBD1. The V segment lost 2 bases and the J segment 6 bases; nucleotides outside the gene matches: 10. Germline CDR1 and CDR2: MNHNS and SASEGT. The CDR3 contains 15 residues.